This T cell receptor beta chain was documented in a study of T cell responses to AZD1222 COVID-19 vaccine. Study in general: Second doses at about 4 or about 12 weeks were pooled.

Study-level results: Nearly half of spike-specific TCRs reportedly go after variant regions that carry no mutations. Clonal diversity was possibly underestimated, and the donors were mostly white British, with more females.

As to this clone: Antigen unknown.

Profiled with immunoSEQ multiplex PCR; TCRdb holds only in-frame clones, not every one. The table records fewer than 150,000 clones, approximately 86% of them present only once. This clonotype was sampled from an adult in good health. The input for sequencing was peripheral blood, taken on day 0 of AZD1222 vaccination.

The CDR3 region is CAISGQPMNTEAFF. CDR3 DNA: TGTGCCATCAGTGGACAGCCCATGAACACTGAAGCTTTCTTT. The rearrangement joins TRBV10-3 to TRBJ1-1, with a tentative D call TRBD1 (5 bases). Germline V lookup: CDR1 ENHRY, CDR2 SYGVKD. The CDR3 is 14 residues long. V gave up 4 bases and J gave up 0 bases, with 9 bases separating them.